By its share, the clone carrying this T cell receptor (beta chain) is medium-sized (0.01 to 0.1%). The antigen remains undetermined. This CDR3 contains 13 residues. Per germline, CDR1 MNHEY and CDR2 SMNVEV (reference sequence). The V end was cut by 2 bases, the J end by 10 bases, with 9 bases between. This entry belongs to a study of T cell repertoires in aging, cancer and after chemotherapy. Broader study findings: Loss of evenness, beyond lost richness, contributed to age-related TCR diversity decline in cancer patients.

The template was genomic DNA from peripheral blood, not RNA. Multiplex touch-down PCR with TRB-A/B primers amplified rearranged V-D-J TRB sequences. One entry per CDR3 protein, called by TCRdb with MiXCR from the multiplex PCR reads. The table shows about 2,500 distinct CDR3 sequences, with roughly a quarter occurring only once. Sequenced: blood. The clonotype originates from a human donor in good health. The chain carries TRBV27 and TRBJ1-6; D is uncertain. CDR3 bases: TGTGCCAGCAGTTTACAGTTGGGATCACCCCTCCACTTT. Translating gives CASSLQLGSPLHF.